These 17 T cell receptor beta chains came from one sample sequenced in a study of control samples from healthy donors and cancer patients. Data came from immunoSEQ multiplex PCR; TCRdb stores just in-frame clones and leaves some out. The sample holds about 140,000 clones, roughly 89% seen once. The specimen was blood. All receptors come from a man younger than 40 in good health.

The rearrangement uses TRBV29-1 and TRBJ2-7; a possible D gene is TRBD2 (6 bases). Germline V lookup: CDR1 SQVTM, CDR2 ANQGSEA. With 4 bases removed from V and 6 bases from J, the gap between germline ends came to 22 bases. CDR3 size: 15 residues. DNA of the CDR3: TGCAGCGTTGCTGGAACCAGCGGGCCCGCGCGCGAGCAGTACTTC. This gives the protein CSVAGTSGPAREQYF.

The gene calls are TRBV4-3 and TRBJ2-1; no definite D call. This CDR3 spans 16 amino acids. Germline values: CDR1 LGHNA, CDR2 YSLEER. The V and J ends lost 0 bases and 7 bases respectively, with 16 bases between them. This CDR3 reads CASSQDYGKGGNEQFF. Written as DNA, the CDR3 is TGCGCCAGCAGCCAAGATTATGGTAAGGGTGGTAATGAGCAGTTCTTC.

The chain employs TRBV9 and TRBJ2-1; D tentatively fits TRBD1 or TRBD2 (5 bases each). V was cut by 5 bases and J by 0 bases, with 12 bases left in between. The CDR3 is made up of 15 amino acids. The germline CDR1 and CDR2 sequences are SGDLS and YYNGEE. The CDR3 DNA reads as TGTGCCAGCAGTCCCGGGGACCCCTCCTACAATGAGCAGTTCTTC. This sequence encodes CASSPGDPSYNEQFF.

This chain links TRBV5-4 with TRBJ1-1; D not certain. The CDR3 is 14 residues long. V was pared by 0 bases and J by 7 bases, with 13 bases between. Germline CDR1 and CDR2: SGHNT and YYREEE (reference sequence). The CDR3 loop reads CASSLVTGNREAFF. In nucleotides, the CDR3 is TGTGCCAGCAGCTTGGTTACGGGAAACCGTGAAGCTTTCTTT.

The genes are TRBV21-1 and TRBJ2-7. TRBV21-1 counts as a pseudogene. This CDR3 spans 14 amino acids. CDR3 sequence (DNA): TGTGCCAGCAGCAAGGTGAAGGGTTTGCACGAGCAGTACTTC. Encoded protein: CASSKVKGLHEQYF.

The chain uses TRBV30 and TRBJ2-1; 10 nucleotides line up with TRBD2. Germline V gene lookup returns CDR1 GTSNPN and CDR2 SVGIG (reference sequence). The J segment lost 8 bases and the V segment lost 0 bases, leaving 4 bases of the junction unmatched. The CDR3 loop spans 14 amino acids. Here the CDR3 reads CAWSVLAGIDEQFF. In DNA, the CDR3 is TGTGCCTGGAGTGTACTAGCGGGAATAGATGAGCAGTTCTTC.

V gene TRBV5-4 combines with J gene TRBJ2-3; 11 positions agree with TRBD2. From germline, CDR1 is SGHNT and CDR2 YYREEE (reference sequence). V was pared by 3 bases and J by 6 bases, with 15 bases of the junction left unmatched. This CDR3 spans 18 amino acids. The CDR3 DNA reads TGTGCCAGCAGCTCGAGGACTAGCGGGCCCCTTTTGTTCGATACGCAGTATTTT. This encodes CASSSRTSGPLLFDTQYF.

A note on this clone: The junction departs from germline at one end; a sequencing error may be responsible. The rearrangement joins TRBV19 to TRBJ1-1; D gene unclear. The CDR3 is made up of 16 amino acids. The germline V gene has CDR1 LNHDA and CDR2 SQIVND (reference sequence). The chain's CDR3 is CASSIILGRSNSEAFF. CDR3 coding DNA: TGTGCCAGTAGTATTATTCTTGGTAGGTCGAACTCTGAAGCTTTCTTT.

This sequence joins TRBV27 and TRBJ1-2; D unresolved. The V gene lost 4 bases and the J gene lost 7 bases, with 19 bases spanning the gap. CDR1 is MNHEY, CDR2 SMNVEV, per germline (reference sequence). There are 15 residues in the CDR3. The CDR3 bases are TGTGCCAGCAGTTCCCCCCTCCTCTTTGGCGGTGGCTACACCTTC. This codes for CASSSPLLFGGGYTF.

The CDR3 here is CASSLVAGTSSPLHF. The CDR3 DNA reads as TGTGCCAGCAGCTTAGTGGCGGGAACGAGTTCACCCCTCCACTTT. The rearrangement uses TRBV7-2 and TRBJ1-6; the D is unclear. V was trimmed by 1 base and J by 9 bases, leaving 13 bases between them. The CDR3 is 15 residues long. Germline V gene sequence: CDR1 SGHTA, CDR2 FQGNSA. The full variable domain, completed using reference TRBV7-2 and TRBJ1-6, is GAGVSQSPSNKVTEKGKDVELRCDPISGHTALYWYRQSLGQGLEFLIYFQGNSAPDKSGLPSDRFSAERTGGSVSTLTIQRTQQEDSAVYLCASSLVAGTSSPLHFGNGTRLTVT.

The chain joins TRBV6-5 to TRBJ1-1; D not certain. CDR1 and CDR2 from the germline V gene are MNHEY and SVGAGI. V lost 8 bases, J lost 0 bases, and 10 bases lay in between. The CDR3 has 13 amino acids. The CDR3 protein is CASLHNMNTEAFF. Written as DNA, the CDR3 is TGTGCCAGCCTACACAACATGAACACTGAAGCTTTCTTT.

The chain recombines TRBV28 with TRBJ2-7; 11 bases align to TRBD2. Germline assignment: CDR1 MDHEN and CDR2 SYDVKM. The V segment lost 6 bases and the J segment 3 bases; nucleotides outside the gene matches: 22. The CDR3 has 20 amino acids. CDR3 residues: CASREISLAGVPRGGYEQYF. CDR3 nucleotide sequence: TGTGCCAGCAGAGAAATCTCACTAGCGGGAGTACCCCGAGGAGGCTACGAGCAGTACTTC.

The J gene is TRBJ1-4, the V gene TRBV19, with D perhaps matching TRBD1 (5 bases). There are 16 residues in the CDR3. Germline CDR1 LNHDA, CDR2 SQIVND (reference sequence). Deletions cut 3 bases from V and 7 bases from J, with 18 bases between. The CDR3 nucleotides are TGTGCCAGTAGTATGGCGCAGGGAGTTTGGGTTGAAAAACTGTTTTTT. Translation: CASSMAQGVWVEKLFF.

The J gene is TRBJ2-1, the V gene TRBV14; 10 bases are a match to TRBD2. This CDR3 region has 16 residues. With 0 bases clipped from V and 9 bases from J, the junction kept 8 bases outside the gene matches. Germline CDR1 is SGHDN and CDR2 is FVKESK. The CDR3 is CASSQDLAGVGGEQFF. CDR3 nucleotides: TGTGCCAGCAGCCAAGACCTAGCGGGAGTTGGTGGTGAGCAGTTCTTC.

The chain links TRBV28 to TRBJ2-5; D gene unclear. The CDR3 runs to 15 residues. Trimming removed 6 bases from V and 7 bases from J, with 21 bases in between. Germline assignment: CDR1 MDHEN and CDR2 SYDVKM. The CDR3 bases are TGTGCCAGCAGCCATGCTTATGAGGTAGTTGGGACCCAGTACTTC. Translating it yields CASSHAYEVVGTQYF.

The count of this clone is one. The chain employs TRBV10-1 and TRBJ2-2; no firm D call. The V end lost 0 bases, the J end lost 6 bases, and 8 bases lay between the germline ends. Germline V gene data show CDR1 as WNHNN and CDR2 as SYGVQD (reference sequence). The CDR3 loop spans 14 amino acids. CDR3 nucleotides: TGCGCCAGCAGTGAGTCAGGCGGATCCGGGGAGCTGTTTTTT. Translated: CASSESGGSGELFF.

The chain links TRBV5-1 to TRBJ2-5; TRBD1 agrees at 8 bases. Germline values: CDR1 SGHRS, CDR2 YFSETQ. The V gene end was trimmed by 4 bases and the J gene end by 2 bases; junction bases not matched to a gene: 4. The CDR3 spans 14 residues. The CDR3 sequence: CASSRGTGQETQYF. CDR3 sequence (DNA): TGCGCCAGCAGCAGGGGGACAGGTCAAGAGACCCAGTACTTC.